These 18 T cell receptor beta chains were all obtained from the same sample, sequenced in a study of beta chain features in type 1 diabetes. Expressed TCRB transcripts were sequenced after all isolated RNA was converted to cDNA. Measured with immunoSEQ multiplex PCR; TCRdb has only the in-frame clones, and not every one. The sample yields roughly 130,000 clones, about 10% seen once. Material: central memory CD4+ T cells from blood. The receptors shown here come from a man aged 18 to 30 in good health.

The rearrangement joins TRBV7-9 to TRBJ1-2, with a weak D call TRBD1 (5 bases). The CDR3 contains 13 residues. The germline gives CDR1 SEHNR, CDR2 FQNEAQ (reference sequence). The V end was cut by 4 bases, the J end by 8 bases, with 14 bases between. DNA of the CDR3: TGTGCCAGCAGCTATAGTGAAGGGGAAGGCTACACCTTC. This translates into CASSYSEGEGYTF.

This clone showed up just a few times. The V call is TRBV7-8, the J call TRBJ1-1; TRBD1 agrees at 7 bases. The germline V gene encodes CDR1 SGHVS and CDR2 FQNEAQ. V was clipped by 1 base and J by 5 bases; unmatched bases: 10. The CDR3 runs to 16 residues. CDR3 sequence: CASSLVNRGLGTEAFF. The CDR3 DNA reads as TGTGCCAGCAGCTTAGTGAACAGGGGACTGGGGACTGAAGCTTTCTTT.

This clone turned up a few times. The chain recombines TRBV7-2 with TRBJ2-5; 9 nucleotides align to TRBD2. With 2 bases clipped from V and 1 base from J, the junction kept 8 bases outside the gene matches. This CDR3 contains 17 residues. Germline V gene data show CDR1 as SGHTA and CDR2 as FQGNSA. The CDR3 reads CASSLFGGGGAQETQYF. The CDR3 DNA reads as TGTGCCAGCAGCTTATTCGGGGGCGGGGGGGCCCAAGAGACCCAGTACTTC.

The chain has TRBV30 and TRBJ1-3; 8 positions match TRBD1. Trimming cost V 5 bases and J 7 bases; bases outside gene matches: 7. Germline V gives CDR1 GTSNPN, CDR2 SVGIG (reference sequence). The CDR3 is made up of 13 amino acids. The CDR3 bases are TGTGCCTGGGCCCGGACAGGGAGGAACACCATATATTTT. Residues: CAWARTGRNTIYF. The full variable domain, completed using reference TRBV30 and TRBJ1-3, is SQTIHQWPATLVQPVGSPLSLECTVEGTSNPNLYWYRQAAGRGLQLLFYSVGIGQISSEVPQNLSASRPQDRQFILSSKKLLLSDSGFYLCAWARTGRNTIYFGEGSWLTVV.

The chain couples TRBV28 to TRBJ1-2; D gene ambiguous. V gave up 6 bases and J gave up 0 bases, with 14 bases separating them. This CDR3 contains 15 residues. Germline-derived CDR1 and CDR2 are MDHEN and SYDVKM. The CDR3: CASSPRQRSNYGYTF. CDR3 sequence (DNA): TGTGCCAGCAGCCCACGTCAGCGGTCTAACTATGGCTACACCTTC.

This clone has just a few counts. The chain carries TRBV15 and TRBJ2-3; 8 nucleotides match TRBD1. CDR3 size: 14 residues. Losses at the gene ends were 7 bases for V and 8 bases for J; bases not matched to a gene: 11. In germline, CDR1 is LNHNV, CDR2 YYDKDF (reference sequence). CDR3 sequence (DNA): TGTGCCACCACCTTGGACAGGGTGGGTAGTACGCAGTATTTT. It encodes CATTLDRVGSTQYF.

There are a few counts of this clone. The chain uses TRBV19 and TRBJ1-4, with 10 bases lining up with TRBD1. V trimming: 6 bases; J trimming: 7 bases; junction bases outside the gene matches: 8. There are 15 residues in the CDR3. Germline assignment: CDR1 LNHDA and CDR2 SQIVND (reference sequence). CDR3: CASRTTGGATEKLFF. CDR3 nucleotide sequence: TGTGCCAGTAGGACGACAGGGGGCGCAACTGAAAAACTGTTTTTT.

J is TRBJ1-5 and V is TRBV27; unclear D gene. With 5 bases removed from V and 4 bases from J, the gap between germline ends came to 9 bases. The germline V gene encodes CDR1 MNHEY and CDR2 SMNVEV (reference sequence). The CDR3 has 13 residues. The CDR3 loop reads CASSERVNQPQHF. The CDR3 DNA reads TGTGCCAGCAGTGAGAGAGTTAATCAGCCCCAGCATTTT.

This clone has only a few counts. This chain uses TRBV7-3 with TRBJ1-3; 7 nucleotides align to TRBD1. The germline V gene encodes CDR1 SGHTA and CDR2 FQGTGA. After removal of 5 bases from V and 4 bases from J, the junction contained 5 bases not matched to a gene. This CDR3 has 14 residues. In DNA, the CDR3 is TGTGCCAGCAGCCCCAGGGGGGTAGGAAACACCATATATTTT. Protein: CASSPRGVGNTIYF.

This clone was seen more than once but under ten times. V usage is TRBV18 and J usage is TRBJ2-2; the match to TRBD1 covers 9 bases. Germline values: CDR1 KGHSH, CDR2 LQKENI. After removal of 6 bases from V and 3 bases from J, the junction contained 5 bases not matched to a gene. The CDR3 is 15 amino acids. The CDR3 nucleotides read TGTGCCAGCTCGGAGACAGGGGGTGACACCGGGGAGCTGTTTTTT. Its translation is CASSETGGDTGELFF.

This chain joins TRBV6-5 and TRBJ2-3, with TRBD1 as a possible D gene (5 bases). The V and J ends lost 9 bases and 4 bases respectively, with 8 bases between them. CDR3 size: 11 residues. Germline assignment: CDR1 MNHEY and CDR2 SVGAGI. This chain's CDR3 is CASLRADTQYF. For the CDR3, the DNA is TGTGCCAGTCTCAGGGCAGATACGCAGTATTTT.

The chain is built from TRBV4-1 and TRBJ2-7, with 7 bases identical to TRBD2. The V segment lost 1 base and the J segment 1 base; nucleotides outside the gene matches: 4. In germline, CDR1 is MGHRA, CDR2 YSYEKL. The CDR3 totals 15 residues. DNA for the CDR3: TGCGCCAGCAGCCAAGGGCTAGCGGTATCCTACGAGCAGTACTTC. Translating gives CASSQGLAVSYEQYF.

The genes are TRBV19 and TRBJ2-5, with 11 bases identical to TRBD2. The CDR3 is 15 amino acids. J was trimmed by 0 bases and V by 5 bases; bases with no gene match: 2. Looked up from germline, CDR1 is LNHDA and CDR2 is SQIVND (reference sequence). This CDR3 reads CASSLSGGDQETQYF. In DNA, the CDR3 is TGTGCCAGTAGTCTTAGCGGGGGGGACCAAGAGACCCAGTACTTC. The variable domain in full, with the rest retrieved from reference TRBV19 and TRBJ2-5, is DGGITQSPKYLFRKEGQNVTLSCEQNLNHDAMYWYRQDPGQGLRLIYYSQIVNDFQKGDIAEGYSVSREKKESFPLTVTSAQKNPTAFYLCASSLSGGDQETQYFGPGTRLLVL.

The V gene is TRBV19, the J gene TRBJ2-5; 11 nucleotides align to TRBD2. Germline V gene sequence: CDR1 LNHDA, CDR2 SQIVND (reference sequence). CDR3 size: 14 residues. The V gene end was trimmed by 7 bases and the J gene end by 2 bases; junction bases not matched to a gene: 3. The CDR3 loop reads CASKLAGAQETQYF. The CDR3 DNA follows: TGTGCCAGTAAACTAGCGGGGGCTCAAGAGACCCAGTACTTC.

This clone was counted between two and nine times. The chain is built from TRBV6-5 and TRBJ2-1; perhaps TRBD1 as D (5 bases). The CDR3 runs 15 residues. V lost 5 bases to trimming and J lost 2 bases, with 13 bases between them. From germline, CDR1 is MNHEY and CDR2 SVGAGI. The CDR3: CASSPQGTAYNEQFF. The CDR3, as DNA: TGTGCCAGCAGTCCCCAGGGAACGGCCTACAATGAGCAGTTCTTC.

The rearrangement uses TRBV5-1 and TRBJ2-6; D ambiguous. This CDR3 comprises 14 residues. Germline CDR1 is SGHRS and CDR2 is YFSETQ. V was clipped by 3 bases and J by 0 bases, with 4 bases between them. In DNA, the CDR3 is TGCGCCAGCAGCTCTAGCTCTGGGGCCAACGTCCTGACTTTC. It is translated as CASSSSSGANVLTF.

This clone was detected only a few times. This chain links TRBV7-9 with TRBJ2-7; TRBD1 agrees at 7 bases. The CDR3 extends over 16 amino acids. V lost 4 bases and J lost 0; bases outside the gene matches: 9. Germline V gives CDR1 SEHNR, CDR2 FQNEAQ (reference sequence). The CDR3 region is CASSSSLGGLSYEQYF. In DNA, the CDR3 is TGTGCCAGCAGCTCCTCCCTAGGGGGCCTCTCCTACGAGCAGTACTTC.

This chain's CDR3 is CASSPLSRGSGELFF. DNA of the CDR3: TGTGCCAGCAGCCCCTTATCCCGGGGATCCGGGGAGCTGTTTTTT. This chain uses TRBV7-2 with TRBJ2-2, with D tentatively TRBD2 (5 bases). CDR3 length: 15 amino acids. Trimming removed 5 bases from V and 6 bases from J, with 16 bases in between. Germline V gene lookup returns CDR1 SGHTA and CDR2 FQGNSA.